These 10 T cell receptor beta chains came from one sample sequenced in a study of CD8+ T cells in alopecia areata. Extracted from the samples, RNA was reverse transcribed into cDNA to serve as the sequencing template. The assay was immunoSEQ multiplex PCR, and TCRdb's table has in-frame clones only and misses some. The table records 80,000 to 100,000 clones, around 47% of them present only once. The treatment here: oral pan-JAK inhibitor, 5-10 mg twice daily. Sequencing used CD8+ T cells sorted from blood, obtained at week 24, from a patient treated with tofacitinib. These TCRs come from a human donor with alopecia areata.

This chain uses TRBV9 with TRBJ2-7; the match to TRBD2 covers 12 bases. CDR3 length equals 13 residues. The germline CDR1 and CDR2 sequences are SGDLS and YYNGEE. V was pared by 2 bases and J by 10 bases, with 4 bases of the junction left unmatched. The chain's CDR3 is CASSVLAGGPQYF. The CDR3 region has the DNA TGTGCCAGCAGCGTCCTAGCGGGAGGGCCCCAGTACTTC.

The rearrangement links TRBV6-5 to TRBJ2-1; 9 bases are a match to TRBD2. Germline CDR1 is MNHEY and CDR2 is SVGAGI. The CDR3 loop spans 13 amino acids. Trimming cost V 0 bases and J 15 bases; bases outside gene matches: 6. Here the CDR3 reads CASSYSRREGRFF. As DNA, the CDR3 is TGTGCCAGCAGTTACTCGAGGCGGGAGGGCCGGTTCTTC.

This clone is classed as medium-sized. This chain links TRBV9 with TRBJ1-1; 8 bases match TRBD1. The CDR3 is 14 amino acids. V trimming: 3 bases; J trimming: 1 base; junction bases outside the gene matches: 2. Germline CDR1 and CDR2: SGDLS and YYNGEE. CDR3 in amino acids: CASSAGTGNTEAFF. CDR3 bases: TGTGCCAGCAGCGCCGGGACAGGGAACACTGAAGCTTTCTTT.

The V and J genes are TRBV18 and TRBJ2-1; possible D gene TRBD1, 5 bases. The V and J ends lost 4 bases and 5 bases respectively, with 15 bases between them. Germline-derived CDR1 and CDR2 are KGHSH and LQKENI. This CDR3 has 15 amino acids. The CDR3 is CASSLSQVRDNEQFF. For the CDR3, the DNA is TGTGCCAGCTCACTGTCACAGGTTCGGGACAATGAGCAGTTCTTC.

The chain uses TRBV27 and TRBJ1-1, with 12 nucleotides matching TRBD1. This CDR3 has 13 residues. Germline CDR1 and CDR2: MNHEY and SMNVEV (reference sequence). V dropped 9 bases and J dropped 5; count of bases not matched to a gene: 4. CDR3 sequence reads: CASRDRGRTEAFF. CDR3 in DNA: TGTGCCAGTAGGGACAGGGGGCGTACTGAAGCTTTCTTT.

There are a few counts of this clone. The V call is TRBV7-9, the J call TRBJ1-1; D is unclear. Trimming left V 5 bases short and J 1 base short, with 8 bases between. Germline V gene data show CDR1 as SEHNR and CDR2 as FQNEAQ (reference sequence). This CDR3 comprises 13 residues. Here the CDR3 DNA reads TGTGCCAGCAGCCCCAGCCCGAACACTGAAGCTTTCTTT. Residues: CASSPSPNTEAFF.

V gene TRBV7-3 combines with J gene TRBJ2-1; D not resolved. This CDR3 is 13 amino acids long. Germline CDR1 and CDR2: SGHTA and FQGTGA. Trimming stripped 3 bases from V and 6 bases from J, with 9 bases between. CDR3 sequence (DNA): TGTGCCAGCAGCTTGGGCGGTTCCAATGAGCAGTTCTTC. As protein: CASSLGGSNEQFF.

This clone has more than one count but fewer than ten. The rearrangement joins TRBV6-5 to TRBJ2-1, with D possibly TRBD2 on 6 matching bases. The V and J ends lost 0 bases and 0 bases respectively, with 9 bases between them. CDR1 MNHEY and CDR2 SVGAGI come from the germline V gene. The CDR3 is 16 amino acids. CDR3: CASSYSTGSSYNEQFF. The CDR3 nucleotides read TGTGCCAGCAGTTACTCGACCGGGAGCTCCTACAATGAGCAGTTCTTC.

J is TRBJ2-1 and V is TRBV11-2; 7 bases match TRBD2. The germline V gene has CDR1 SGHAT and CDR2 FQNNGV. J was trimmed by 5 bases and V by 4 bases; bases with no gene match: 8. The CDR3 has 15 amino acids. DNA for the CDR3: TGTGCCAGCAGCTCGGGACTACTCGCTGACAATGAGCAGTTCTTC. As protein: CASSSGLLADNEQFF.

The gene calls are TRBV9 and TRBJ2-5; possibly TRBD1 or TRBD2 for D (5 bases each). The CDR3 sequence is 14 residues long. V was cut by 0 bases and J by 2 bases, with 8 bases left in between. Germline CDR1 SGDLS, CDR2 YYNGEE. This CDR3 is CASSVGREQETQYF. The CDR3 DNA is TGTGCCAGCAGCGTAGGCAGGGAGCAAGAGACCCAGTACTTC.